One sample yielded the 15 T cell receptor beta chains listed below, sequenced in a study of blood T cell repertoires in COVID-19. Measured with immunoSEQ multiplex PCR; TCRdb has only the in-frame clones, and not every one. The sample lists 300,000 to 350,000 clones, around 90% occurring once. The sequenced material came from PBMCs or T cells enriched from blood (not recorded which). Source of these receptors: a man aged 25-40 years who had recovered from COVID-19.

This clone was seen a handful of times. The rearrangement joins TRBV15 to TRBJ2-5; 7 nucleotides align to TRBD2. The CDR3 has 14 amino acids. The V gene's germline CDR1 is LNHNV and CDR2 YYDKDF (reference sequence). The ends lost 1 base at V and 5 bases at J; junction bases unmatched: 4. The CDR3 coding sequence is TGTGCCACCAGCAGAGGCGGGGGTGTGGAGACCCAGTACTTC. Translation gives CATSRGGGVETQYF.

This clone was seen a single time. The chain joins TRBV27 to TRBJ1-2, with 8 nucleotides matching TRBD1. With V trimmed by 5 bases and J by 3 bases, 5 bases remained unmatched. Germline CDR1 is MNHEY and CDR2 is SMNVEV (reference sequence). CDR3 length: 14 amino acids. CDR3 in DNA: TGTGCCAGCAGTCTGGACAGGGACGACTATGGCTACACCTTC. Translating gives CASSLDRDDYGYTF.

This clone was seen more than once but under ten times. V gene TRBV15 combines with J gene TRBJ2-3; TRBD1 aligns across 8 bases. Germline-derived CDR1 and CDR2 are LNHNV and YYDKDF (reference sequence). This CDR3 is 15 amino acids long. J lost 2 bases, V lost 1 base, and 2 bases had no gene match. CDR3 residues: CATSRGTGHTDTQYF. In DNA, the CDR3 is TGTGCCACCAGCAGAGGGACAGGGCACACAGATACGCAGTATTTT.

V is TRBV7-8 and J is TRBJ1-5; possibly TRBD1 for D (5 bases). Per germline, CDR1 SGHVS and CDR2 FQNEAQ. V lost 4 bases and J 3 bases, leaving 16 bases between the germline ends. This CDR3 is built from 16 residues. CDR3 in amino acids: CASSSRQGPHNQPQHF. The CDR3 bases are TGTGCCAGCAGCTCCCGGCAGGGCCCCCACAATCAGCCCCAGCATTTT.

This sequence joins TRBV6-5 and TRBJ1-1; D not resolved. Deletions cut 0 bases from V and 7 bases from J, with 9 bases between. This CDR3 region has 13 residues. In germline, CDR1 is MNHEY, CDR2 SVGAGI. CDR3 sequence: CASSYSSGVEAFF. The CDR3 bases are TGTGCCAGCAGTTACTCGTCAGGTGTTGAAGCTTTCTTT.

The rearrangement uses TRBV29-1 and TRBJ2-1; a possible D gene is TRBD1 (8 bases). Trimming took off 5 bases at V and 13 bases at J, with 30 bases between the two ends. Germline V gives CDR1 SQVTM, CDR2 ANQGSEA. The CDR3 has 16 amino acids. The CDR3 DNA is TGCAGCGTTACGAGCCACGGACAGGGAGGGTCCTCTAGACAGTTCTTC. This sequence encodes CSVTSHGQGGSSRQFF.

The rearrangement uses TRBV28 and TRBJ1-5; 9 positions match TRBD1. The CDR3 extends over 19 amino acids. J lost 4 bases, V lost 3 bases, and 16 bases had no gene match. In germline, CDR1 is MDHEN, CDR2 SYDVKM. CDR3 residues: CASSFTGGGSPTLNQPQHF. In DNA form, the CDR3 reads TGTGCCAGCAGTTTTACAGGGGGCGGATCGCCGACCTTAAATCAGCCCCAGCATTTT.

The CDR3 DNA is TGCAGTGCTAGAGAATCAGGTCTCCAGCATTTT. It yields the protein CSARESGLQHF. The chain joins TRBV20-1 to TRBJ1-5; D gene ambiguous. With 0 bases removed from V and 12 bases from J, the gap between germline ends came to 9 bases. Germline CDR1 reads DFQATT; CDR2 reads SNEGSKA (reference sequence). CDR3 length: 11 amino acids.

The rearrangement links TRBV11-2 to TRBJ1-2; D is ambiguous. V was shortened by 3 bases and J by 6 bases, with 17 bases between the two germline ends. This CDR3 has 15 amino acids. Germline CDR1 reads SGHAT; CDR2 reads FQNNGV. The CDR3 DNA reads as TGTGCCAGCAGCTTCGGCGGCCGGGAATGGGATGGCTACACCTTC. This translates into CASSFGGREWDGYTF.

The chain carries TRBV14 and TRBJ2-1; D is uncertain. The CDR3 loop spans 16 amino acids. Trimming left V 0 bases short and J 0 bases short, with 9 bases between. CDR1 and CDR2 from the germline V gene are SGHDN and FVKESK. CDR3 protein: CASSQDNFGSYNEQFF. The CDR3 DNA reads TGTGCCAGCAGCCAAGATAACTTCGGCTCCTACAATGAGCAGTTCTTC.

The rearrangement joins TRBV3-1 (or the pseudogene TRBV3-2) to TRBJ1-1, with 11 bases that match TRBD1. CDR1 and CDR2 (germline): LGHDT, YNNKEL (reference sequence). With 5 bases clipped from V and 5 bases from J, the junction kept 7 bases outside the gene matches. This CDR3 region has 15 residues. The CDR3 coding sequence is TGTGCCAGCAGCTCCCGGACAGGGGGCAGGACTGAAGCTTTCTTT. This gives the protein CASSSRTGGRTEAFF.

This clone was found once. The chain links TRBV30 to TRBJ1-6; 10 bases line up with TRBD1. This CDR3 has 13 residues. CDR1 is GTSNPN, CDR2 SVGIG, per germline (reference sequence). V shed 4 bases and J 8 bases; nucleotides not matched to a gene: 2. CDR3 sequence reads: CAWKGQGDSPLHF. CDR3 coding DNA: TGTGCCTGGAAAGGACAGGGGGATTCACCCCTCCACTTT.

The CDR3 sequence is CASRATYRGPVGDDGELFF. The CDR3 DNA is TGTGCAAGTCGCGCAACGTACAGGGGGCCGGTGGGAGACGACGGGGAGCTGTTTTTT. The chain links TRBV12-2 to TRBJ2-2; the D segment call TRBD1 is taken from the table without a DNA check. TRBV12-2 is termed a pseudogene. The CDR3 is made up of 19 amino acids.

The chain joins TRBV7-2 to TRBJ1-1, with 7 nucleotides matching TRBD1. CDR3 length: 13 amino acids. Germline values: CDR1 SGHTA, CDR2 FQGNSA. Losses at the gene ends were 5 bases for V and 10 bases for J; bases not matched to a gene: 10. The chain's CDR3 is CASSATRGRGAFF. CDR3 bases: TGTGCCAGCAGCGCAACAAGGGGGCGCGGAGCTTTCTTT.

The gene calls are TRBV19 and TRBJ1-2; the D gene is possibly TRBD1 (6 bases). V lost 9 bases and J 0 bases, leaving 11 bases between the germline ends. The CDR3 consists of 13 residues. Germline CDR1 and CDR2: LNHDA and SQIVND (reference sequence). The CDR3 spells CASGTPTNYGYTF. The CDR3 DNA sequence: TGTGCCAGCGGGACACCAACTAACTATGGCTACACCTTC.